This TCR beta chain was recorded in a study of T cells after yellow fever vaccination. They built TCR cDNA with 5'RACE template switching, a step that put in a universal primer site and UMIs. Each CDR3 protein is one row after TCRdb ran MiXCR on the 5' RACE reads. The sample holds about 340,000 distinct CDR3 sequences, roughly 4.3% seen once. The CDR3 covers 16 residues. Trimming shortened V by 5 bases and J by 0 bases, and 17 bases separated the two germline ends. CDR1 is DFQATT and CDR2 is SNEGSKA in the germline V gene (reference sequence). Study-wide findings and caveats: Compared with primary, the secondary response was weaker and peaked at day 5, not 15. Detected again after the booster were most primary-vaccination clones, at about 96% CD4 and 88% CD8. Clonotypes shared by both compartments, CD4 and CD8, made up a small share.

This clonotype was seen ten or more times. Its matching antigen is unknown. The chain combines TRBV20-1 with TRBJ2-1, with a weak D call TRBD2 (6 bases). The sample in question was PBMCs, obtained 5 days after the yellow fever booster vaccination. This receptor was obtained from a man aged 18 to 30 who received the YFV17D yellow fever vaccine. In nucleotides, the CDR3 is TGCAGTGCTTTAGATTCGGGACTCCCCTCCTACAATGAGCAGTTCTTC. It codes for CSALDSGLPSYNEQFF.